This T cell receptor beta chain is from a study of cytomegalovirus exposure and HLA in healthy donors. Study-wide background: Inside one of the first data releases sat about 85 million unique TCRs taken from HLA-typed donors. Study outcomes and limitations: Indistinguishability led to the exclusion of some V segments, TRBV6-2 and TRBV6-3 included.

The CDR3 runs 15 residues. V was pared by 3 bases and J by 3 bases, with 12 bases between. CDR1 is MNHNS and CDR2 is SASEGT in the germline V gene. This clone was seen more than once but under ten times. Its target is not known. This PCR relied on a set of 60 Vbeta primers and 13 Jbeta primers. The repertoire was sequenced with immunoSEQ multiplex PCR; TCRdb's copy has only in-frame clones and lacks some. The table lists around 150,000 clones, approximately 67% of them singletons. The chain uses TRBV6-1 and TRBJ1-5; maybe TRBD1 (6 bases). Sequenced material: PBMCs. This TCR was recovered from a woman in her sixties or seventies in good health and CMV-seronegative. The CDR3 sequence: CASSDEQGPNQPQHF. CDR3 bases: TGTGCCAGCAGTGACGAACAGGGCCCCAATCAGCCCCAGCATTTT.